The 12 T cell receptor beta chains given below trace back to one sample, sequenced in a study of circulating CD8 cells and anti-PD-1 response in melanoma. Each library started from approximately 14 ng of total RNA using the QIAseq Immune Repertoire TCR panel. TCRdb re-called the reads through MiXCR, storing one row per CDR3 protein. The sample includes 1,300 to 1,500 distinct CDR3 sequences, 8.8% seen only once; the top ten take under 6%. Sorting of live CD3+CD8+TCRalphabeta+ cells by PD-1 and/or TIGIT gave four subsets. The sequencing used CD8+ T cells from PBMCs, collected at baseline or after one month of anti-PD-1 therapy (not recorded which). These receptors all stem from a human donor with melanoma.

This clonotype qualifies as medium-sized (0.01 to 0.1%). This chain connects TRBV4-3 to TRBJ2-5; D unresolved. Trimming left V 0 bases short and J 4 bases short, with 12 bases between. The CDR3 spans 15 residues. Germline CDR1 reads LGHNA; CDR2 reads YSLEER. The CDR3 here is CASSQDSGHRETQYF. CDR3 nucleotides: TGCGCCAGCAGCCAAGATAGTGGGCATCGAGAGACCCAGTACTTC.

The chain carries TRBV19 and TRBJ1-1; 7 nucleotides agree with TRBD1. The trim removed 7 bases at V and 5 bases at J, leaving 7 bases unmatched. The germline V gene encodes CDR1 LNHDA and CDR2 SQIVND (reference sequence). CDR3 length equals 13 residues. CDR3 loop: CASIRDSRTEAFF. CDR3 coding DNA: TGTGCCAGTATCCGGGACAGCAGGACTGAAGCTTTCTTT.

This clonotype is classed as large (0.1 to 1%). V usage is TRBV19 and J usage is TRBJ2-5, with D unresolved. The CDR3 extends over 13 amino acids. Germline CDR1 reads LNHDA; CDR2 reads SQIVND (reference sequence). The V and J ends lost 3 bases and 9 bases respectively, with 14 bases between them. CDR3 coding DNA: TGTGCCAGTAGTATGTTCGGTGGTGAGGCCCAGTACTTC. Residues: CASSMFGGEAQYF.

By share, this clonotype ranks as medium-sized. V usage is TRBV4-3 and J usage is TRBJ2-7; 11 bases agree with TRBD1. Germline CDR1 is LGHNA and CDR2 is YSLEER. The trim removed 0 bases at V and 6 bases at J, leaving 1 base unmatched. The CDR3 consists of 14 residues. The DNA for the CDR3 is TGCGCCAGCAGCCAAGACGGGACAGGGGGCGAGCAGTACTTC. Protein sequence: CASSQDGTGGEQYF.

This clonotype is classed as large. The chain employs TRBV27 and TRBJ2-7, with D possibly TRBD2 on 6 matching bases. The CDR3 runs to 13 residues. The V end was cut by 5 bases, the J end by 7 bases, with 15 bases between. From germline, CDR1 is MNHEY and CDR2 SMNVEV (reference sequence). The CDR3 reads CASSVGGGWEQYF. CDR3 nucleotide sequence: TGTGCCAGCAGTGTCGGGGGTGGTTGGGAGCAGTACTTC.

In its sample, this clonotype ranks as medium-sized. The chain is built from TRBV25-1 and TRBJ1-2; the D gene is possibly TRBD1 (5 bases). Germline CDR1 MGHDK, CDR2 SYGVNS. The CDR3 length is 15 residues. The germline V and J ends were trimmed by 2 bases and 2 bases, with 12 bases remaining between them. Here the CDR3 DNA reads TGTGCCAGCAGTGAAGTCGGGGGAGCGAACTATGGCTACACCTTC. Protein: CASSEVGGANYGYTF.

By share, this clonotype ranks as medium-sized. This sequence joins TRBV12-5 and TRBJ2-7, with 10 bases identical to TRBD1. The CDR3 is 13 residues long. Germline V gene sequence: CDR1 LGHNT, CDR2 FRNRAP. The V and J ends lost 6 bases and 6 bases, in that order; junction bases with no gene match: 5. The CDR3 sequence is CASGGGTGVEQYF. CDR3 in DNA: TGTGCTAGTGGAGGAGGGACAGGGGTCGAGCAGTACTTC. The variable domain in full, completed from reference TRBV12-5 and TRBJ2-7, reads DARVTQTPRHKVTEMGQEVTMRCQPILGHNTVFWYRQTMMQGLELLAYFRNRAPLDDSGMPKDRFSAEMPDATLATLKIQPSEPRDSAVYFCASGGGTGVEQYFGPGTRLTVT.

The V and J genes are TRBV19 and TRBJ1-1, with 8 positions matching TRBD1. The CDR3 spans 14 residues. V shed 9 bases and J 2 bases; nucleotides not matched to a gene: 8. Germline lookup yields CDR1 LNHDA and CDR2 SQIVND (reference sequence). CDR3 sequence (DNA): TGTGCCAGCTGGGAAGGACAGGGAAACACTGAAGCTTTCTTT. Protein sequence: CASWEGQGNTEAFF.

This clonotype is classed as medium-sized. The chain is built from TRBV19 and TRBJ2-7; the match to TRBD1 covers 8 bases. Trimming took 10 bases from V and 6 from J; bases not matched to a gene: 5. This CDR3 is built from 11 residues. The V gene's germline CDR1 is LNHDA and CDR2 SQIVND (reference sequence). The CDR3 protein is CATRTGIEQYF. The CDR3 DNA reads as TGTGCCACCCGGACAGGGATCGAGCAGTACTTC.

This clonotype was observed a handful of times. The genes are TRBV19 and TRBJ2-1; 9 bases agree with TRBD1. This CDR3 has 14 residues. Per the germline V gene, CDR1 is LNHDA and CDR2 is SQIVND (reference sequence). V lost 5 bases and J lost 5; bases outside the gene matches: 4. The CDR3, as DNA: TGTGCCAGTAGTCTACAGGGGGCTAACAATGAGCAGTTCTTC. This gives the protein CASSLQGANNEQFF.

This clonotype is labeled medium-sized. This chain uses TRBV6-2 or TRBV6-3 with TRBJ2-1; tentative D call: TRBD1 (6 bases). Germline loops: CDR1 MNHEY, CDR2 SVGEGT. The V end lost 7 bases, the J end lost 4 bases, and 11 bases lay between the germline ends. The CDR3 sequence is 13 residues long. Here the CDR3 reads CASTGTLYNEQFF. CDR3 in DNA: TGTGCCAGCACCGGGACACTTTACAATGAGCAGTTCTTC.

This clonotype was seen more than once but under ten times. This rearrangement joins TRBV2 to TRBJ2-7, with D tentatively TRBD2 (5 bases). This CDR3 region has 12 residues. V lost 7 bases and J lost 7, with 14 bases in between. Germline V lookup: CDR1 SNHLY, CDR2 FYNNEI. The CDR3: CASKRGLREQYF. The CDR3 DNA reads TGTGCCAGCAAACGGGGTCTACGGGAGCAGTACTTC.